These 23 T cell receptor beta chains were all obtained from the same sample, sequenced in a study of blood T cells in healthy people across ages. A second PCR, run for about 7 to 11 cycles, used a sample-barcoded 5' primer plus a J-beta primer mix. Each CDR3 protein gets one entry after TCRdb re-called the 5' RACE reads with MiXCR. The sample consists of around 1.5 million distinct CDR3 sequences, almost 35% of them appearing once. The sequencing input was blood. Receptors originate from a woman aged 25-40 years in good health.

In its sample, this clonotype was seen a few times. CDR3 sequence: CASSREEGLRNQPQHF. CDR3 in DNA: TGTGCCAGCAGCCGCGAGGAGGGGTTGCGCAATCAGCCCCAGCATTTT. This chain joins TRBV5-5 and TRBJ1-5; D possibly corresponds to TRBD1 (5 bases). Germline V gene data show CDR1 as SGHKS and CDR2 as YYEKEE (reference sequence). The V end lost 4 bases, the J end lost 2 bases, and 16 bases lay between the germline ends. The CDR3 totals 16 residues.

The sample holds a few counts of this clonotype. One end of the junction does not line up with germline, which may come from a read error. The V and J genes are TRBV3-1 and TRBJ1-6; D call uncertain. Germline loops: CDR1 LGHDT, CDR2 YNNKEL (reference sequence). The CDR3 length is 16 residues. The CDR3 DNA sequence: TGTGCCAGCAGGAGTTCCGAAGGGTCCTATAATTCGCCCCTCCACTTT. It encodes CASRSSEGSYNSPLHF.

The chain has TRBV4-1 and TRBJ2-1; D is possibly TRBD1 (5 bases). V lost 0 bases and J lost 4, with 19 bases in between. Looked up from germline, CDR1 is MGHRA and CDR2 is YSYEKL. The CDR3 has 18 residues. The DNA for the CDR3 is TGCGCCAGCAGCCAAGATAATCAAGGGGTTTTGGGATACAATGAGCAGTTCTTC. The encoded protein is CASSQDNQGVLGYNEQFF.

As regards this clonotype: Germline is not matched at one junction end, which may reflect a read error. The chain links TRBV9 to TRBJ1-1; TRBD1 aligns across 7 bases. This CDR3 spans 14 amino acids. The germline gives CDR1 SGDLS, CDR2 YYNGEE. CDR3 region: CASNVEPGGTEAFF. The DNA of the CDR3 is TGTGCCAGCAACGTAGAACCAGGGGGCACTGAAGCTTTCTTT.

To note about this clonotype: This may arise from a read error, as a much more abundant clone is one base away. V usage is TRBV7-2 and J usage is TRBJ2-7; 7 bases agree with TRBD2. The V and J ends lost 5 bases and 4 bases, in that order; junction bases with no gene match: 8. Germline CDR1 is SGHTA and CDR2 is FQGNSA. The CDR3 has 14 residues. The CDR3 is CASSPGTICYEQYF. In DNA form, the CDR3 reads TGTGCCAGCAGCCCCGGGACTATCTGTTACGAGCAGTACTTC.

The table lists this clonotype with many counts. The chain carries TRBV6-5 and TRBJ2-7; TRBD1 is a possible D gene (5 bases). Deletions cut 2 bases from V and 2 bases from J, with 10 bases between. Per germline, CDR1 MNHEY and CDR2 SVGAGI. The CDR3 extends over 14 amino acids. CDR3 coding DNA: TGTGCCAGCAGTTACCTCGACAGCACCTACGAGCAGTACTTC. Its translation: CASSYLDSTYEQYF.

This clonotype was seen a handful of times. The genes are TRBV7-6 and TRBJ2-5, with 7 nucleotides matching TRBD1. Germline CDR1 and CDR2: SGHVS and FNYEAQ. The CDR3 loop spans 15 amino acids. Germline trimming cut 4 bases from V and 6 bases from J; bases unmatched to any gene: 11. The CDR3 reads CASSSLTGARQTQYF. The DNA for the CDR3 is TGTGCCAGCAGCTCGCTCACAGGGGCAAGGCAGACCCAGTACTTC.

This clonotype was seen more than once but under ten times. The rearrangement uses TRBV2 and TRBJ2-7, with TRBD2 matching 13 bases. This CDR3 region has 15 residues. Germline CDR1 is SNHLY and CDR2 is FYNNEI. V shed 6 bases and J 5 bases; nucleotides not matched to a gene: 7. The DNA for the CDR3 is TGTGCCAGCAGGGGGGGACTAGCGGGAACCCACGAGCAGTACTTC. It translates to CASRGGLAGTHEQYF.

Here the CDR3 reads CASSHTGHGYTF. The CDR3 DNA reads as TGTGCCAGCAGTCATACAGGGCATGGCTACACCTTC. The chain is built from TRBV12-3 or TRBV12-4 and TRBJ1-2; D is perhaps TRBD1 (6 bases). The CDR3 length is 12 residues. The V end lost 5 bases, the J end lost 6 bases, and 10 bases lay between the germline ends.

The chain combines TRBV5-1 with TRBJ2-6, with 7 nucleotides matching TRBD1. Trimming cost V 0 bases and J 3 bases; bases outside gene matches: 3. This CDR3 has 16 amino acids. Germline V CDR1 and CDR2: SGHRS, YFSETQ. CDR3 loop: CASSLAAGGGANVLTF. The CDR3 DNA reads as TGCGCCAGCAGCTTGGCTGCAGGGGGTGGGGCCAACGTCCTGACTTTC.

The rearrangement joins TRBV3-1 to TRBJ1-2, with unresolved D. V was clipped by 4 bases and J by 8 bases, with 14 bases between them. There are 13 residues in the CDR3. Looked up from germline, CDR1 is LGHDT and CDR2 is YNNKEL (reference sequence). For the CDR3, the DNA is TGTGCCAGCAGCCCGGAGACTTTAAGCGGCTACACCTTC. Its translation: CASSPETLSGYTF.

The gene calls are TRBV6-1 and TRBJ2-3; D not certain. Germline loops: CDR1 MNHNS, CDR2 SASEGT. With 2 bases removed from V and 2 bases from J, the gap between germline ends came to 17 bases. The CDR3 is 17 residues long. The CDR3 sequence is CASSELPAPQYTDTQYF. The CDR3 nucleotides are TGTGCCAGCAGTGAACTCCCAGCGCCACAGTACACAGATACGCAGTATTTT.

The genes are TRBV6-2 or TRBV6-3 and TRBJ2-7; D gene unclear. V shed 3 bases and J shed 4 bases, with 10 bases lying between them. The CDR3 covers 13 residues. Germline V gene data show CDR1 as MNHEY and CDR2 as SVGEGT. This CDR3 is CASSYKIGYEQYF. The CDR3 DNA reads TGTGCCAGCAGTTATAAAATCGGGTACGAGCAGTACTTC.

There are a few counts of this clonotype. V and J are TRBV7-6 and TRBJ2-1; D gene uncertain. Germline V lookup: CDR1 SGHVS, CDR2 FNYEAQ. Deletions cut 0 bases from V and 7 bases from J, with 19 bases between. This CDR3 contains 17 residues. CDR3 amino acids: CASSLAGFRSVPNEQFF. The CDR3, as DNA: TGTGCCAGCAGCTTAGCGGGTTTTCGGTCAGTTCCTAATGAGCAGTTCTTC. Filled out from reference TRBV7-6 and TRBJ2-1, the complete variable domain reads GAGVSQSPRYKVTKRGQDVALRCDPISGHVSLYWYRQALGQGPEFLTYFNYEAQQDKSGLPNDRFSAERPEGSISTLTIQRTEQRDSAMYRCASSLAGFRSVPNEQFFGPGTRLTVL.

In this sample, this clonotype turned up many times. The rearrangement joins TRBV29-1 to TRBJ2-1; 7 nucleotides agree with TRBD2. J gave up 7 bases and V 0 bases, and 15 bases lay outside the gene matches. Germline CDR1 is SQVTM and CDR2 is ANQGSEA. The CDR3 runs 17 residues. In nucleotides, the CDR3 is TGCAGCGTTGAAGAAGGATTACTGAGCGGGACGAGGAATGAGCAGTTCTTC. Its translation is CSVEEGLLSGTRNEQFF.

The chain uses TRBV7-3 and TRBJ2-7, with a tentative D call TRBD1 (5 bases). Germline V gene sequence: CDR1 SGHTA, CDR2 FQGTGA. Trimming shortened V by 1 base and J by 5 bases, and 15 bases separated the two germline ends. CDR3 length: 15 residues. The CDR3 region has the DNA TGTGCCAGCAGCTTAAAGAGTGGGGCAGGGCACGAGCAGTACTTC. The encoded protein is CASSLKSGAGHEQYF.

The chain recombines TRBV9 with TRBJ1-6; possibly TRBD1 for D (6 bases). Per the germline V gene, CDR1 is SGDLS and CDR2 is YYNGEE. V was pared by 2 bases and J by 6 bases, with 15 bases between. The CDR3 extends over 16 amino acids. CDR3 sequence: CASSVRAGTFNSPLHF. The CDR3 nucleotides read TGTGCCAGCAGCGTCCGCGCCGGGACATTTAATTCACCCCTCCACTTT.

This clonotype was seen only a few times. CDR3 in DNA: TGCGCCAGCAGCTTGGTTACAGGCTTTTCATCCTACGAGCAGTACTTC. Translation: CASSLVTGFSSYEQYF. The rearrangement joins TRBV5-1 to TRBJ2-7, with D maybe TRBD1 (5 bases). The germline gives CDR1 SGHRS, CDR2 YFSETQ. Trimming took off 0 bases at V and 1 base at J, with 14 bases between the two ends. CDR3 size: 16 residues.

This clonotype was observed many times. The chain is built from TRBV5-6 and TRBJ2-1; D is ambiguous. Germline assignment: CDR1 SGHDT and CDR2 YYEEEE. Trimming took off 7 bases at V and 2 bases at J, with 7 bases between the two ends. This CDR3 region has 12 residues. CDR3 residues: CASFGPYNEQFF. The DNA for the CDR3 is TGTGCCAGCTTCGGCCCCTACAATGAGCAGTTCTTC.

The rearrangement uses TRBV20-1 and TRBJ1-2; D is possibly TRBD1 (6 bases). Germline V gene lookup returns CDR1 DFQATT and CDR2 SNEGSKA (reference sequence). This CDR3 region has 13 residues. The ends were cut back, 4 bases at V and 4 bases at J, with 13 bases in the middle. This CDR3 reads CSATGGQSYGYTF. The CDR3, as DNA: TGCAGTGCTACCGGTGGACAGTCCTATGGCTACACCTTC.

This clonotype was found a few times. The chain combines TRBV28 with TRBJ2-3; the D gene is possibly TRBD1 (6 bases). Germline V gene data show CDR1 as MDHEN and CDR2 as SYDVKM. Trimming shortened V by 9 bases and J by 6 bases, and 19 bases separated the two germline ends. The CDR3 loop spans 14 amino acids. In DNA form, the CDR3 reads TGTGCCAGAATACCGGGACACCCGGAGGATACGCAGTATTTT. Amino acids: CARIPGHPEDTQYF.

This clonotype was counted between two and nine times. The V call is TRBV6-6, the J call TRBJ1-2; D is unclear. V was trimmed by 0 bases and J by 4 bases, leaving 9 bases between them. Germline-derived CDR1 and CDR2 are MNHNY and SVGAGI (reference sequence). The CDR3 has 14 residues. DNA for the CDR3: TGTGCCAGCAGTTACTCTGAGGGAATCTATGGCTACACCTTC. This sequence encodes CASSYSEGIYGYTF.

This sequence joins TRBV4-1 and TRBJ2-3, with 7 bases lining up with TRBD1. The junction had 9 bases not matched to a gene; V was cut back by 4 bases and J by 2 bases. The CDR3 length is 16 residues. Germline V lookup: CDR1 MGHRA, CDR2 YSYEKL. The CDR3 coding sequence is TGCGCCAGCAGCCGGACCGGGACAGCGTTCACAGATACGCAGTATTTT. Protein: CASSRTGTAFTDTQYF.